Listed here is a single T cell receptor beta chain. This clone's antigen is unknown. Within one base of it there is no much larger clone, and no base qualities were kept. This sample was taken from a study of T cell changes during pregnancy in multiple sclerosis (dated by TCRdb to 2018 to 2020). Concerning the study at large: The study looked at changes in the T cell repertoire across pregnancy in women with multiple sclerosis.

The library was prepared using the immunoSEQ multiplex PCR assay. TCRdb limited this immuneACCESS table to in-frame rearrangements with V and J called. A share of clones is missing; checked studies link under half to unresolved V genes, and the rest is unexplained. In all, the sample holds roughly 46,000 clones, and around 80% of those were seen once. Around 0.6% of the sample is held by the ten biggest clonotypes. The TCR was taken from a female donor with multiple sclerosis, enrolled in a pregnancy study. The specimen was CD4+ T cells from peripheral blood mononuclear cells, collected before pregnancy.

The CDR3 protein sequence reads: CASSYSGGNGEQFF. Read as DNA, the sequence is TGTGCCAGCAGTTATAGCGGGGGGAATGGTGAGCAGTTCTTC. The chain joins TRBV6-5 to TRBJ2-1; 10 bases in between match TRBD2. The CDR1 and CDR2 encoded by the germline V gene are MNHEY and SVGAGI. The CDR3 starts with the cysteine, ends with the phenylalanine, and has 14 residues. The entry retains the CDR3 DNA only, 42 bases that are in frame from base 1. The germline V and J ends show losses of 3 bases and 9 bases respectively, and no gene match explains 5 bases of the junction.